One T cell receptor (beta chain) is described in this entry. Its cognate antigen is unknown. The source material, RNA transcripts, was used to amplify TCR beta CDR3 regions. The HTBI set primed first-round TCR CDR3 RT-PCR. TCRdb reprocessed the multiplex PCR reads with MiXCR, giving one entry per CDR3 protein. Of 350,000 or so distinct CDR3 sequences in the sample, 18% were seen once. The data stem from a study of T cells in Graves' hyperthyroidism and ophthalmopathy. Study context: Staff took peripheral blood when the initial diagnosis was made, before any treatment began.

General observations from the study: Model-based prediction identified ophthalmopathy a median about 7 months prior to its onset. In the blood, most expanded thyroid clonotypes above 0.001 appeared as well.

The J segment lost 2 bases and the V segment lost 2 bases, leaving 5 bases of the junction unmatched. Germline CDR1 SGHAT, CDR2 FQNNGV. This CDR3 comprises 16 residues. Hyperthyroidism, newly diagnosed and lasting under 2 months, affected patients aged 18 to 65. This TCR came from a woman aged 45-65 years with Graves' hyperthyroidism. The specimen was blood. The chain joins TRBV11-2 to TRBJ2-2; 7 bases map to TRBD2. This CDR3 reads CASSLYASGNTGELFF. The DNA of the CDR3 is TGTGCCAGCAGCTTATATGCTAGCGGCAACACCGGGGAGCTGTTTTTT.